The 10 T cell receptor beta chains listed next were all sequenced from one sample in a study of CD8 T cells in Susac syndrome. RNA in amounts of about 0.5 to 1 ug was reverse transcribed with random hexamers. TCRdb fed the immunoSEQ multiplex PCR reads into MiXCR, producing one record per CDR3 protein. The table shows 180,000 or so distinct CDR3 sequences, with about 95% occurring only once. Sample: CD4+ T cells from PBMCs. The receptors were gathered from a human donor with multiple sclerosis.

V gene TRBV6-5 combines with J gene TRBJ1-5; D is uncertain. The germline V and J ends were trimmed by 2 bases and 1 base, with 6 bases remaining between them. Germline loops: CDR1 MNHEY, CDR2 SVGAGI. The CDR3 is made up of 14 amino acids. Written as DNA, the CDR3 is TGTGCCAGCAGTTACAGTGCGAGCAATCAGCCCCAGCATTTT. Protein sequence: CASSYSASNQPQHF.

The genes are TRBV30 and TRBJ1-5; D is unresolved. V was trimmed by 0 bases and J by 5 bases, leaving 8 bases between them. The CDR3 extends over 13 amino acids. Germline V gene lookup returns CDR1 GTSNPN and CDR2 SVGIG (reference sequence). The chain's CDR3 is CAWSVRVDQPQHF. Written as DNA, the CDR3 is TGTGCCTGGAGTGTACGTGTAGATCAGCCCCAGCATTTT.

The CDR3: CASSWDGTYEQYF. CDR3 nucleotides: TGTGCCAGCAGTTGGGACGGAACCTACGAGCAGTACTTC. The V call is TRBV6-2 or TRBV6-3, the J call TRBJ2-7; D tentatively reads TRBD1 or TRBD2 (5 bases each). The CDR3 has 13 amino acids. CDR1 and CDR2 from the germline V gene are MNHEY and SVGEGT. Between the trimmed V and J ends, which lost 4 bases and 2 bases, there was a span of 9 bases.

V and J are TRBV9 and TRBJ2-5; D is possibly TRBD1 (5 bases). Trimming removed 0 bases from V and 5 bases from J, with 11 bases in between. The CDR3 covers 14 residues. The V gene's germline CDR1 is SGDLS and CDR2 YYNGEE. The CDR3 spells CASSVEQDGETQYF. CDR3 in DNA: TGTGCCAGCAGCGTAGAACAGGATGGGGAGACCCAGTACTTC.

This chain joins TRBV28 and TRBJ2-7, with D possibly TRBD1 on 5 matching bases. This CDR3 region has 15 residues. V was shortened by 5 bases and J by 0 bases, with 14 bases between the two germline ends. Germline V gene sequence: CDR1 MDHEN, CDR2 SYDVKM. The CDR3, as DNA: TGTGCCAGCAGTGGGGCGGATGGGCCCTCCTACGAGCAGTACTTC. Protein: CASSGADGPSYEQYF.

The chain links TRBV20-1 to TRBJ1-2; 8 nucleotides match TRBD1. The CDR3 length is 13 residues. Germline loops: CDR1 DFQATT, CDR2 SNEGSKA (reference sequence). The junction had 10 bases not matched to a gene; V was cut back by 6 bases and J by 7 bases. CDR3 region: CSAPGTGQVGYTF. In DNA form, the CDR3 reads TGCAGTGCACCCGGGACAGGCCAAGTTGGCTACACCTTC.

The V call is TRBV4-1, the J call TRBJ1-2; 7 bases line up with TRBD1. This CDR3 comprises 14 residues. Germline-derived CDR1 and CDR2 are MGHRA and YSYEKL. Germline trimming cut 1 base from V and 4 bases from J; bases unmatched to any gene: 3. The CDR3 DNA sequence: TGCGCCAGCAGCCAAGCGGGGACAGCCTATGGCTACACCTTC. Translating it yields CASSQAGTAYGYTF.

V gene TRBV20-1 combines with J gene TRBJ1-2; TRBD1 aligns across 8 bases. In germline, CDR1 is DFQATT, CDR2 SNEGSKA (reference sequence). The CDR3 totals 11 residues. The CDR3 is CGWTGMSGYTF. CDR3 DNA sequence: TGCGGCTGGACAGGGATGAGTGGCTACACCTTC.

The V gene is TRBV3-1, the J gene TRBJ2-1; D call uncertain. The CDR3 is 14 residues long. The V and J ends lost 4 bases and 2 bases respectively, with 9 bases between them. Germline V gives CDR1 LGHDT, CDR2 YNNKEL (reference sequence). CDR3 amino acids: CASSLPGPYNEQFF. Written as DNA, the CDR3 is TGTGCCAGCAGCCTACCGGGCCCCTACAATGAGCAGTTCTTC.

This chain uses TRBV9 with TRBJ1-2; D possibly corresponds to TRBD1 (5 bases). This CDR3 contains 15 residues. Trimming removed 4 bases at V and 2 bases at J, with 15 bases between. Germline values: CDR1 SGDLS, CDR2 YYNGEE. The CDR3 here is CASSPRTGTNYGYTF. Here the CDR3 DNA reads TGTGCCAGCAGCCCCCGGACGGGGACGAACTATGGCTACACCTTC.